This T cell receptor beta chain was recorded in a study of T cell responses to AZD1222 COVID-19 vaccine. Overall study: Second-dose timings of about 4 or about 12 weeks were pooled.

CDR3 length equals 14 residues. Germline V gene data show CDR1 as KGHSH and CDR2 as LQKENI. Trimming cost V 2 bases and J 4 bases, with 11 bases left between them. Generated by immunoSEQ multiplex PCR, the TCRdb table keeps only in-frame clones and is missing some. The sample has around 170,000 clones; 90% are singletons. General study points: After two AZD1222 doses, spike-specific TCR breadth and depth rose versus day 0. As reported, nearly half of all spike-specific TCRs target variant regions that are unmutated. Donors, mostly white British, included more females; clonal diversity was possibly underestimated.

A word on this clone: Its cognate antigen is unknown.

The receptor was isolated from an adult in good health. The material sequenced was peripheral blood, taken on day 0 of AZD1222 vaccination. The rearrangement links TRBV18 to TRBJ1-2; D remains ambiguous. The chain's CDR3 is CASSPGLDFYGYTF. CDR3 coding DNA: TGTGCCAGCTCACCAGGGCTGGACTTCTATGGCTACACCTTC.